This entry lists 29 T cell receptor beta chains sequenced from one sample in a study of CD8 T cells in Susac syndrome. Random hexamers served to reverse transcribe roughly 0.5 to 1 ug RNA. TCRdb itself ran the immunoSEQ multiplex PCR reads through MiXCR, one entry per CDR3 protein. Among 140,000 to 150,000 distinct CDR3 sequences listed, around 94% were seen once. Sequencing was performed on CD4+ T cells from PBMCs. All receptors derive from a human donor in good health.

This clonotype has only one observation. The rearrangement links TRBV29-1 to TRBJ2-1, with 11 bases lining up with TRBD1. This CDR3 is built from 14 residues. Germline values: CDR1 SQVTM, CDR2 ANQGSEA. V lost 6 bases and J lost 2; bases outside the gene matches: 3. CDR3 coding DNA: TGCAGCGTCTTGGGACAGGGGGCCTACAATGAGCAGTTCTTC. Translated, it gives CSVLGQGAYNEQFF.

This clonotype was counted only a few times. The chain recombines TRBV19 with TRBJ1-1; 9 bases line up with TRBD1. V trimming: 4 bases; J trimming: 1 base; junction bases outside the gene matches: 1. Per the germline V gene, CDR1 is LNHDA and CDR2 is SQIVND (reference sequence). CDR3 length: 14 residues. The CDR3 loop is CASSKGQGNTEAFF. The CDR3 coding sequence is TGTGCCAGTAGTAAGGGACAGGGGAACACTGAAGCTTTCTTT.

The chain employs TRBV1 and TRBJ2-7; TRBD2, the table's D call, was not compared with the DNA. TRBV1 is a pseudogene. This CDR3 comprises 16 residues. This CDR3 is CTSSQVPSGRVDEQYF. The CDR3 nucleotides are TGCACCAGCAGCCAAGTGCCTAGCGGGAGGGTCGACGAGCAGTACTTC.

The chain links TRBV15 to TRBJ2-5, with 8 nucleotides matching TRBD1. In germline, CDR1 is LNHNV, CDR2 YYDKDF (reference sequence). This CDR3 contains 14 residues. Trimming at V came to 5 bases and at J to 5 bases, leaving 7 bases not matched to a gene. The CDR3 sequence: CATSLDRGRETQYF. The DNA for the CDR3 is TGTGCCACCAGCCTTGACAGGGGACGGGAGACCCAGTACTTC.

The chain carries TRBV28 and TRBJ1-1; D is possibly TRBD1 (6 bases). Trimming shortened V by 2 bases and J by 1 base, and 11 bases separated the two germline ends. Germline V gene lookup returns CDR1 MDHEN and CDR2 SYDVKM. This CDR3 is built from 15 residues. CDR3 amino acids: CASSLGGAPNTEAFF. The CDR3 DNA is TGTGCCAGCAGTTTAGGGGGGGCGCCGAACACTGAAGCTTTCTTT.

This sequence joins TRBV6-1 and TRBJ2-5, with D possibly being TRBD2 (6 bases). This CDR3 spans 16 amino acids. Germline V gene lookup returns CDR1 MNHNS and CDR2 SASEGT. V was cut by 6 bases and J by 2 bases, with 19 bases left in between. CDR3 region: CASSLQGRGRQETQYF. The CDR3 DNA sequence: TGTGCCAGCAGCCTCCAGGGCCGAGGGAGGCAAGAGACCCAGTACTTC.

The genes are TRBV7-8 and TRBJ1-2; 7 nucleotides line up with TRBD1. Germline CDR1 and CDR2: SGHVS and FQNEAQ. CDR3 length: 13 residues. Unmatched junction bases numbered 3, after V lost 5 bases and J lost 3 bases. For the CDR3, the DNA is TGTGCCAGCAGCCATGGGACAGACTATGGCTACACCTTC. Its protein product is CASSHGTDYGYTF.

The chain combines TRBV20-1 with TRBJ2-7; 7 bases line up with TRBD1. V was pared by 3 bases and J by 5 bases, with 10 bases of the junction left unmatched. The CDR3 contains 14 residues. The germline V gene has CDR1 DFQATT and CDR2 SNEGSKA (reference sequence). The CDR3 bases are TGCAGTGCTAGTCCGAGAGGGGGCTTCCACGAGCAGTACTTC. This encodes CSASPRGGFHEQYF.

The gene calls are TRBV12-3 or TRBV12-4 and TRBJ1-5; TRBD1 might be the D (5 bases). Trimming left V 2 bases short and J 5 bases short, with 10 bases between. This CDR3 has 14 amino acids. This CDR3 is CASSLSDKYQPQHF. The CDR3 DNA reads TGTGCCAGCAGTTTATCGGACAAATATCAGCCCCAGCATTTT.

This clonotype came up a few times. The chain joins TRBV6-6 to TRBJ2-3; 9 positions agree with TRBD1. Trimming removed 4 bases from V and 9 bases from J; junction bases left unmatched: 8. The CDR3 totals 14 residues. Germline CDR1 reads MNHNY; CDR2 reads SVGAGI (reference sequence). CDR3 in amino acids: CASSSGQGTSTQYF. The CDR3 region has the DNA TGTGCCAGCAGTTCCGGACAGGGGACGTCGACGCAGTATTTT.

The chain couples TRBV25-1 to TRBJ1-4; D gene uncertain. The CDR3 contains 13 residues. Trimming stripped 1 base from V and 8 bases from J, with 8 bases between. CDR1 MGHDK and CDR2 SYGVNS come from the germline V gene. The CDR3 sequence is CASSESFIEKLFF. As DNA, the CDR3 is TGTGCCAGCAGTGAATCGTTCATCGAAAAACTGTTTTTT.

This sequence joins TRBV18 and TRBJ2-4; D possibly matches TRBD1 or TRBD2 (5 bases each). V was shortened by 6 bases and J by 5 bases, with 20 bases between the two germline ends. CDR1 KGHSH and CDR2 LQKENI come from the germline V gene. The CDR3 totals 16 residues. In DNA, the CDR3 is TGTGCCAGCTCGCCTTCGGGGCCCGCCACCCAAAACATTCAGTACTTC. It translates to CASSPSGPATQNIQYF.

V and J are TRBV24-1 and TRBJ2-7, with D hard to call. The V gene's germline CDR1 is KGHDR and CDR2 SFDVKD. Trimming stripped 4 bases from V and 4 bases from J, with 16 bases between. The CDR3 consists of 15 residues. The DNA of the CDR3 is TGTGCCACCAGTGACTCCAGGATGGGGAATTACGAGCAGTACTTC. Its translation: CATSDSRMGNYEQYF.

V is TRBV5-1 and J is TRBJ2-7; D might be TRBD2 (6 bases). Germline V lookup: CDR1 SGHRS, CDR2 YFSETQ. Trimming removed 0 bases at V and 3 bases at J, with 7 bases between. This CDR3 has 13 amino acids. DNA for the CDR3: TGCGCCAGCAGCTTGGTGGGACTCTACGAGCAGTACTTC. Translating it yields CASSLVGLYEQYF.

V usage is TRBV5-4 and J usage is TRBJ2-1, with D tentatively TRBD2 (5 bases). This CDR3 contains 17 residues. V was pared by 5 bases and J by 8 bases, with 26 bases between. Germline lookup yields CDR1 SGHNT and CDR2 YYREEE (reference sequence). The CDR3: CASRDGVVGGRLDEQFF. CDR3 nucleotides: TGTGCCAGCAGGGACGGGGTCGTCGGCGGGCGGTTGGATGAGCAGTTCTTC.

V gene TRBV5-1 combines with J gene TRBJ2-7; TRBD2 matches 8 bases. V shed 3 bases, J shed 0 bases, and the junction held 11 bases outside the gene matches. The CDR3 contains 17 residues. The germline CDR1 and CDR2 sequences are SGHRS and YFSETQ. The CDR3 spells CASSSLYPSGYSYEQYF. CDR3 nucleotides: TGCGCCAGCAGCTCCCTGTACCCTAGCGGGTACTCCTACGAGCAGTACTTC.

The chain's CDR3 is CASSVDPGSYEQYF. Written as DNA, the CDR3 is TGTGCCAGCAGCGTAGACCCGGGTTCCTACGAGCAGTACTTC. This chain links TRBV9 with TRBJ2-7; D remains ambiguous. CDR1 SGDLS and CDR2 YYNGEE come from the germline V gene. The CDR3 is 14 residues long. Deletions cut 0 bases from V and 1 base from J, with 8 bases between.

V is TRBV20-1 and J is TRBJ2-3; 8 bases match TRBD2. The germline gives CDR1 DFQATT, CDR2 SNEGSKA (reference sequence). The J segment lost 2 bases and the V segment lost 1 base, leaving 8 bases of the junction unmatched. The CDR3 loop spans 16 amino acids. The CDR3 DNA reads TGCAGTGCTAGAGCCCCAGCGGGAGTTACCACAGATACGCAGTATTTT. Its protein is CSARAPAGVTTDTQYF.

The CDR3 is CSVEVVGARTDTQYF. The CDR3 coding sequence is TGCAGCGTTGAGGTCGTGGGGGCACGCACAGATACGCAGTATTTT. This sequence joins TRBV29-1 and TRBJ2-3, with a weak D call TRBD1 (6 bases). V gave up 3 bases and J gave up 1 base, with 14 bases separating them. This CDR3 comprises 15 residues. Per the germline V gene, CDR1 is SQVTM and CDR2 is ANQGSEA.

This chain uses TRBV15 with TRBJ1-3; D unresolved. CDR3 length: 16 residues. Trimming left V 0 bases short and J 0 bases short, with 9 bases between. CDR1 is LNHNV, CDR2 YYDKDF, per germline (reference sequence). For the CDR3, the DNA is TGTGCCACCAGCAGAGATTACCTAACCTCTGGAAACACCATATATTTT. Residues: CATSRDYLTSGNTIYF.

The chain recombines TRBV29-1 with TRBJ1-2, with 10 bases identical to TRBD1. V lost 7 bases to trimming and J lost 13 bases; unmatched junction nucleotides: 15. This CDR3 region has 13 residues. Germline V gene data show CDR1 as SQVTM and CDR2 as ANQGSEA. The CDR3 loop is CSAMTGGVTVGTF. DNA for the CDR3: TGCAGCGCCATGACAGGGGGCGTCACAGTAGGCACCTTC. Based on the CDR3 plus reference TRBV29-1 and TRBJ1-2, the full variable domain is SAVISQKPSRDICQRGTSLTIQCQVDSQVTMMFWYRQQPGQSLTLIATANQGSEATYESGFVIDKFPISRPNLTFSTLTVSNMSPEDSSIYLCSAMTGGVTVGTFGSGTRLTVV.

The chain carries TRBV6-2 or TRBV6-3 and TRBJ1-1, with D possibly being TRBD1 (6 bases). The germline V gene has CDR1 MNHEY and CDR2 SVGEGT. The CDR3 covers 15 residues. The germline V and J ends were trimmed by 2 bases and 1 base, with 11 bases remaining between them. The CDR3 here is CASSYRGQGNTEAFF. The CDR3, as DNA: TGTGCCAGCAGTTACCGGGGACAAGGGAACACTGAAGCTTTCTTT.

This clonotype occurred once. This rearrangement joins TRBV30 to TRBJ1-4, with D uncertain. The V and J ends lost 3 bases and 0 bases respectively, with 8 bases between them. From germline, CDR1 is GTSNPN and CDR2 SVGIG (reference sequence). CDR3 length: 14 residues. The CDR3 DNA follows: TGTGCCTGGAGAAAGTCCGCAACTAATGAAAAACTGTTTTTT. Its protein is CAWRKSATNEKLFF.

The J gene is TRBJ1-5, the V gene TRBV20-1; TRBD1 matches at 7 bases. Trimming removed 5 bases from V and 2 bases from J; junction bases left unmatched: 9. This CDR3 contains 15 residues. Germline CDR1 is DFQATT and CDR2 is SNEGSKA (reference sequence). This CDR3 is CSAGQGGGGNQPQHF. The DNA for the CDR3 is TGCAGTGCTGGCCAGGGAGGGGGCGGCAATCAGCCCCAGCATTTT.

The V and J genes are TRBV24-1 and TRBJ2-3, with 10 bases identical to TRBD2. The CDR3 length is 15 residues. The ends lost 9 bases at V and 1 base at J; junction bases unmatched: 6. Germline assignment: CDR1 KGHDR and CDR2 SFDVKD. The CDR3 coding sequence is TGTGCCACCGGCCCTAGCGGGAGCGGCACAGATACGCAGTATTTT. Translating gives CATGPSGSGTDTQYF.

The chain has TRBV20-1 and TRBJ2-3, with D possibly TRBD2 on 7 matching bases. The V gene lost 5 bases and the J gene lost 1 base, with 13 bases spanning the gap. The germline V gene encodes CDR1 DFQATT and CDR2 SNEGSKA (reference sequence). The CDR3 is 14 amino acids. CDR3 sequence reads: CSAGGAAGTDTQYF. In DNA, the CDR3 is TGCAGTGCTGGGGGGGCGGCGGGCACAGATACGCAGTATTTT.

The chain uses TRBV15 and TRBJ2-2; D not certain. V dropped 0 bases and J dropped 6 bases, with 17 bases sitting between them. CDR3 length: 17 residues. The germline gives CDR1 LNHNV, CDR2 YYDKDF (reference sequence). The CDR3 is CATSRDFRARVAGELFF. The DNA of the CDR3 is TGTGCCACCAGCAGAGATTTTAGGGCTAGAGTGGCCGGGGAGCTGTTTTTT.

The J gene is TRBJ2-7, the V gene TRBV6-2 or TRBV6-3, with D perhaps given as TRBD1 or TRBD2 (5 bases each). V was cut by 5 bases and J by 2 bases, with 19 bases left in between. CDR1 and CDR2 from the germline V gene are MNHEY and SVGEGT. There are 16 residues in the CDR3. The CDR3 coding sequence is TGTGCCAGCAGTAACCCGACATGGGGGAGTACCTACGAGCAGTACTTC. This sequence encodes CASSNPTWGSTYEQYF.

The V call is TRBV20-1, the J call TRBJ2-3; perhaps TRBD2 as D (5 bases). The CDR3 length is 12 residues. The V end was cut by 1 base, the J end by 9 bases, with 11 bases between. Germline loops: CDR1 DFQATT, CDR2 SNEGSKA (reference sequence). The CDR3 DNA follows: TGCAGTGCTAGAGTCCGGGGAGTGACGCAGTATTTT. Protein product: CSARVRGVTQYF.